Shown below are 28 T cell receptor beta chains from a single sample sequenced in a study of spatial heterogeneity in lung cancer. TCRdb recomputed calls from the 5' RACE reads with MiXCR, one row per CDR3 protein. The sample shows more than 9,000 distinct CDR3 sequences, 7% to 9.5% of them seen only once. Specified time point: sample taken at primary tumor resection. The sequenced material consisted of unsorted whole RNA from tumor, nontumor lung or frozen PBMC. Sequencing used PBMCs, obtained at surgery. These receptors originate from a male donor with early-stage non-small cell lung cancer.

This clonotype occurred many times. The chain carries TRBV18 and TRBJ1-6, with a weak D call TRBD1 (5 bases). V shed 3 bases and J shed 8 bases, with 14 bases lying between them. CDR1 and CDR2 from the germline V gene are KGHSH and LQKENI. The CDR3 runs 15 residues. CDR3: CASSPRQLPDSPLHF. CDR3 DNA sequence: TGTGCCAGCTCACCCCGACAGCTACCGGATTCACCCCTCCACTTT.

In its sample, this clonotype was seen many times. V is TRBV27 and J is TRBJ2-6, with D perhaps TRBD1 (5 bases). CDR1 is MNHEY, CDR2 SMNVEV, per germline (reference sequence). CDR3 size: 16 residues. V shed 7 bases and J shed 0 bases, with 13 bases lying between them. The CDR3 spells CASTPQVSSGANVLTF. DNA of the CDR3: TGTGCCAGCACGCCACAGGTTAGCTCTGGGGCCAACGTCCTGACTTTC.

By share of the sample, this clonotype is medium-sized. The CDR3 loop is CASSRTSRASEQFF. In nucleotides, the CDR3 is TGTGCCAGTAGTCGGACTAGCCGGGCAAGTGAGCAGTTCTTC. This chain connects TRBV19 to TRBJ2-1, with 8 bases matching TRBD2. Trimming at V came to 5 bases and at J to 9 bases, leaving 9 bases not matched to a gene. Per the germline V gene, CDR1 is LNHDA and CDR2 is SQIVND (reference sequence). The CDR3 is made up of 14 amino acids.

This clonotype has a count of ten or more. The chain joins TRBV19 to TRBJ2-5; D is ambiguous. The CDR3 extends over 13 amino acids. V lost 5 bases to trimming and J lost 4 bases, with 11 bases between them. Germline V gene sequence: CDR1 LNHDA, CDR2 SQIVND (reference sequence). The CDR3 nucleotides read TGTGCCAGTAGTGGGCGAGCCGGAGAGACCCAGTACTTC. Translated, it gives CASSGRAGETQYF.

This clonotype was observed many times. The chain links TRBV23-1 to TRBJ2-1; maybe TRBD1 (6 bases). TRBV23-1 is given ORF status, its function remaining uncertain. This CDR3 contains 16 residues. Trimming stripped 3 bases from V and 8 bases from J, with 20 bases between. The CDR3 protein is CASSHRPCAGAYEQFF. The DNA of the CDR3 is TGCGCCAGCAGTCACCGACCTTGTGCAGGGGCGTATGAGCAGTTCTTC.

Ten or more counts support this clonotype. V usage is TRBV10-3 and J usage is TRBJ2-3; tentative D call: TRBD1 (7 bases). With 3 bases removed from V and 3 bases from J, the gap between germline ends came to 13 bases. Germline CDR1 and CDR2: ENHRY and SYGVKD. CDR3 length equals 15 residues. The CDR3 nucleotides are TGTGCCATCAGTGACCCAGGGGGAGGAACAGATACGCAGTATTTT. The encoded protein is CAISDPGGGTDTQYF.

The rearrangement uses TRBV12-3 or TRBV12-4 and TRBJ2-5, with D perhaps being TRBD1 or TRBD2 (5 bases each). The CDR3 spans 15 residues. The ends were cut back, 7 bases at V and 5 bases at J, with 20 bases in the middle. CDR3 residues: CASNLGRGAGETQYF. The CDR3 DNA is TGTGCCAGCAACCTTGGGAGAGGGGCTGGGGAGACCCAGTACTTC.

This clonotype ranks as medium-sized. This chain uses TRBV5-1 with TRBJ1-5; possibly TRBD1 for D (6 bases). Trimming pared 9 bases from V and 6 bases from J, leaving 22 bases between. The CDR3 runs to 15 residues. CDR1 is SGHRS and CDR2 is YFSETQ in the germline V gene. CDR3 sequence reads: CATPRDSEGGQPQHF. The CDR3 coding sequence is TGCGCCACTCCGCGTGACTCGGAGGGGGGTCAGCCCCAGCATTTT.

This clonotype is termed medium-sized. The junction differs from germline at one of its ends, possibly a read error. The V and J genes are TRBV11-1 and TRBJ2-3, with 8 positions matching TRBD1. The CDR3 has 15 residues. Germline values: CDR1 SGHAT, CDR2 FQDESV (reference sequence). The CDR3 DNA is TGTGCCAGCAGTTTAGTGGGGACAGGATACGATACGCAGTATTTT. This sequence encodes CASSLVGTGYDTQYF.

The chain has TRBV20-1 and TRBJ2-5; 10 bases agree with TRBD2. CDR1 DFQATT and CDR2 SNEGSKA come from the germline V gene (reference sequence). Trimming removed 5 bases from V and 0 bases from J; junction bases left unmatched: 6. The CDR3 covers 15 residues. The CDR3 sequence: CSAVNSGGYQETQYF. The CDR3 DNA is TGCAGTGCTGTCAATAGCGGGGGGTACCAAGAGACCCAGTACTTC.

V usage is TRBV11-1 and J usage is TRBJ2-1; D possibly corresponds to TRBD2 (6 bases). The CDR3 runs 15 residues. Germline V gives CDR1 SGHAT, CDR2 FQDESV (reference sequence). V gave up 6 bases and J gave up 7 bases, with 19 bases separating them. Here the CDR3 DNA reads TGTGCCAGCAGACCGGGTCTAGAAGGGAGGAATGAGCAGTTCTTC. Protein: CASRPGLEGRNEQFF.

At least ten counts were recorded for this clonotype. This chain joins TRBV6-6 and TRBJ2-7; D unresolved. The V gene's germline CDR1 is MNHNY and CDR2 SVGAGI (reference sequence). CDR3 length equals 14 residues. V was clipped by 4 bases and J by 3 bases, with 13 bases between them. CDR3 residues: CASSSPFGNYEQYF. The CDR3, as DNA: TGTGCCAGCAGTTCCCCCTTCGGTAACTACGAGCAGTACTTC.

This chain connects TRBV7-9 to TRBJ2-5, with D perhaps TRBD1 or TRBD2 (5 bases each). The CDR3 has 15 residues. The germline V gene encodes CDR1 SEHNR and CDR2 FQNEAQ (reference sequence). V lost 1 base and J 10 bases, leaving 19 bases between the germline ends. The CDR3 DNA reads TGTGCCAGCAGCTTAGATTGGGGCCCTTACGGGGACCAGTACTTC. Its translation: CASSLDWGPYGDQYF.

The rearrangement joins TRBV29-1 to TRBJ2-7; tentatively, D is TRBD2 (6 bases). From germline, CDR1 is SQVTM and CDR2 ANQGSEA. The CDR3 is 14 residues long. The germline V and J ends were trimmed by 0 bases and 3 bases, with 12 bases remaining between them. Here the CDR3 DNA reads TGCAGCGTTGAAGAGCGGGGACCGGGCTACGAGCAGTACTTC. Encoded protein: CSVEERGPGYEQYF.

The chain employs TRBV3-1 and TRBJ2-7; D may be TRBD2 (5 bases). This CDR3 comprises 14 residues. V lost 2 bases and J 4 bases, leaving 12 bases between the germline ends. CDR1 is LGHDT and CDR2 is YNNKEL in the germline V gene (reference sequence). The CDR3 coding sequence is TGTGCCAGCAGCCAAACCATAACGGGGTACGAGCAGTACTTC. It specifies CASSQTITGYEQYF.

The chain links TRBV6-2 or TRBV6-3 to TRBJ1-2; D not resolved. Looked up from germline, CDR1 is MNHEY and CDR2 is SVGEGT. V dropped 0 bases and J dropped 6 bases, with 14 bases sitting between them. This CDR3 spans 15 amino acids. CDR3 coding DNA: TGTGCCAGCAGTTACTCGGTTGGAGGAGAAGATGGCTACACCTTC. It is translated as CASSYSVGGEDGYTF.

This clonotype was recorded many times. The chain joins TRBV7-2 to TRBJ1-5; TRBD1 matches at 7 bases. This CDR3 is 16 amino acids long. Germline CDR1 reads SGHTA; CDR2 reads FQGNSA. J lost 3 bases, V lost 1 base, and 6 bases had no gene match. This CDR3 reads CASSLGGTATNQPQHF. The CDR3 DNA is TGTGCCAGCAGCTTAGGGGGGACAGCGACCAATCAGCCCCAGCATTTT.

This clonotype has only a few counts. The gene calls are TRBV2 and TRBJ1-5; a weak D match, TRBD1 (5 bases). The V gene lost 3 bases and the J gene lost 4 bases, with 10 bases spanning the gap. CDR1 is SNHLY, CDR2 FYNNEI, per germline. The CDR3 loop spans 14 amino acids. For the CDR3, the DNA is TGTGCCAGCAGTGACAGGGTGGGAAATCAGCCCCAGCATTTT. This codes for CASSDRVGNQPQHF.

This clonotype was recorded at least ten times. V and J are TRBV27 and TRBJ2-7; D remains ambiguous. This CDR3 is 13 amino acids long. The V end was cut by 2 bases, the J end by 2 bases, with 7 bases between. Germline V gene data show CDR1 as MNHEY and CDR2 as SMNVEV (reference sequence). The CDR3 loop reads CASSLNPTYEQYF. The CDR3 bases are TGTGCCAGCAGTTTAAACCCCACCTACGAGCAGTACTTC.

This clonotype occurred many times. This sequence joins TRBV20-1 and TRBJ2-1; D perhaps matches TRBD2 (6 bases). CDR3 size: 16 residues. V lost 3 bases, J lost 0 bases, and 15 bases lay in between. Germline V gene data show CDR1 as DFQATT and CDR2 as SNEGSKA (reference sequence). The CDR3 reads CSARDGGKSSYNEQFF. CDR3 in DNA: TGCAGTGCTAGGGACGGAGGGAAGAGCTCCTACAATGAGCAGTTCTTC.

This clonotype was counted at least ten times. The chain combines TRBV23-1 with TRBJ2-4; a weak D match, TRBD1 (5 bases). Being an ORF, TRBV23-1 has a function that is uncertain. The CDR3 is 16 amino acids. Trimming took 3 bases from V and 0 from J, leaving 12 bases between them. The CDR3, as DNA: TGCGCCAGCAGTCACCCCACAGGAGAAGCCAAAAACATTCAGTACTTC. Translation: CASSHPTGEAKNIQYF.

This sequence joins TRBV15 and TRBJ1-1, with a tentative D call TRBD1 (5 bases). There are 13 residues in the CDR3. With 0 bases removed from V and 5 bases from J, the gap between germline ends came to 7 bases. From germline, CDR1 is LNHNV and CDR2 YYDKDF (reference sequence). CDR3 DNA: TGTGCCACCAGCAGAGATCGGGGGACTGAAGCTTTCTTT. Translated, it gives CATSRDRGTEAFF.

This clonotype was seen more than once but under ten times. The J gene is TRBJ2-3, the V gene TRBV7-8, with D uncertain. Germline CDR1 SGHVS, CDR2 FQNEAQ. This CDR3 is built from 14 residues. Trimming left V 5 bases short and J 2 bases short, with 11 bases between. CDR3 in amino acids: CASSPQGNTDTQYF. The CDR3 DNA follows: TGTGCCAGCAGCCCACAAGGGAACACAGATACGCAGTATTTT. The full variable domain, with the rest looked up from reference TRBV7-8 and TRBJ2-3, is GAGVSQSPRYKVAKRGQDVALRCDPISGHVSLFWYQQALGQGPEFLTYFQNEAQLDKSGLPSDRFFAERPEGSVSTLKIQRTQQEDSAVYLCASSPQGNTDTQYFGPGTRLTVL.

This clonotype occurred many times. The chain uses TRBV19 and TRBJ2-1, with TRBD2 matching 12 bases. The CDR3 has 14 residues. The trim removed 5 bases at V and 5 bases at J, leaving 1 base unmatched. Germline V gene sequence: CDR1 LNHDA, CDR2 SQIVND (reference sequence). CDR3 amino acids: CASSLAGGNNEQFF. CDR3 DNA: TGTGCCAGTAGTCTAGCGGGGGGGAACAATGAGCAGTTCTTC.

There are many counts of this clonotype. The V gene is TRBV10-3, the J gene TRBJ2-7; 9 positions match TRBD1. Germline CDR1 reads ENHRY; CDR2 reads SYGVKD. The CDR3 is 14 residues long. The V gene end was trimmed by 6 bases and the J gene end by 1 base; junction bases not matched to a gene: 4. Written as DNA, the CDR3 is TGTGCCATCAGGGGGACAGGGAGTTCCTACGAGCAGTACTTC. The encoded protein is CAIRGTGSSYEQYF.

This chain links TRBV7-2 with TRBJ2-2; the D is unclear. V was cut by 4 bases and J by 0 bases, with 15 bases left in between. Germline-derived CDR1 and CDR2 are SGHTA and FQGNSA. CDR3 length: 17 amino acids. In DNA form, the CDR3 reads TGTGCCAGCAGCTCCGTAAGAGTGCTCGCGAACACCGGGGAGCTGTTTTTT. It codes for CASSSVRVLANTGELFF.

This clonotype is labeled medium-sized. The J gene is TRBJ2-1, the V gene TRBV28, with D hard to call. Germline-derived CDR1 and CDR2 are MDHEN and SYDVKM. This CDR3 is built from 13 residues. V was pared by 3 bases and J by 6 bases, with 9 bases between. CDR3 amino acids: CASSFLVGNEQFF. CDR3 bases: TGTGCCAGCAGTTTTTTGGTCGGCAATGAGCAGTTCTTC.

This clonotype has a count of ten or more. The CDR3 DNA reads as TGTGCCAGCAGTTCTGGACAGGGCTTAGCCAAAAACATTCAGTACTTC. Translation: CASSSGQGLAKNIQYF. The chain has TRBV5-8 and TRBJ2-4; 8 positions agree with TRBD1. The trim removed 5 bases at V and 0 bases at J, leaving 7 bases unmatched. Germline CDR1 reads SGHTS; CDR2 reads YDEGEE. The CDR3 extends over 16 amino acids.